Listed below are T cell receptor beta chains from one sample, sequenced in a study of Ad26.COV2.S vaccination and SARS-CoV-2 variants. Repertoires were generated with immunoSEQ multiplex PCR, while TCRdb's copy carries only in-frame clones and drops some. The table includes 290,000 or so clones, approximately 89% detected once. Sequencing was performed on peripheral blood, taken in a trial of Ad26.COV2.S vaccine versus placebo. The receptors come from a person between 18 and 60 years old who received the Ad26.COV2.S COVID-19 vaccine or a placebo. The CDR3 runs from the conserved cysteine through the conserved F or W. D genes are given only for firm matches. Size values are once, few and many counts, or a class for expanded clones, and some rows have none.

V gene: TRBV11-2
J gene: TRBJ1-3
D gene: NA
clone size: NA
CDR3 protein: CASSFPGASGNTIYF
CDR3 DNA: TGTGCCAGCAGCTTTCCAGGGGCATCTGGAAACACCATATATTTT

V gene: TRBV4-1
J gene: TRBJ1-5
D gene: NA
clone size: NA
CDR3 protein: CASSLPDRLQQPQHF
CDR3 DNA: TGCGCCAGCAGCCTACCAGACAGACTACAGCAGCCCCAGCATTTT

V gene: TRBV5-1
J gene: TRBJ2-5
D gene: NA
clone size: NA
CDR3 protein: CASSLESQETQYF
CDR3 DNA: TGCGCCAGCAGCTTGGAGTCCCAAGAGACCCAGTACTTC

V gene: TRBV12-3/TRBV12-4
J gene: TRBJ1-1
D gene: NA
clone size: NA
CDR3 protein: CASSWTRNTEAFF
CDR3 DNA: TGTGCCAGCAGTTGGACCCGGAACACTGAAGCTTTCTTT

V gene: TRBV29-1
J gene: TRBJ1-4
D gene: TRBD1
clone size: NA
CDR3 protein: CSVAAGQGVWTNEKLFF
CDR3 DNA: TGCAGCGTCGCGGCGGGACAGGGCGTTTGGACTAATGAAAAACTGTTTTTT

V gene: TRBV30
J gene: TRBJ1-6
D gene: NA
clone size: once
CDR3 protein: CAWSRAGDSPLHF
CDR3 DNA: TGTGCCTGGAGTAGGGCAGGGGATTCACCCCTCCACTTT

V gene: TRBV7-9
J gene: TRBJ1-2
D gene: TRBD1
clone size: NA
CDR3 protein: CASSPGQGAFDYGYTF
CDR3 DNA: TGTGCCAGCAGCCCGGGACAGGGGGCTTTCGACTATGGCTACACCTTC

V gene: TRBV18
J gene: TRBJ1-1
D gene: TRBD1
clone size: NA
CDR3 protein: CASSRTGGDTEAFF
CDR3 DNA: TGTGCCAGCTCCAGGACAGGGGGGGACACTGAAGCTTTCTTT

V gene: TRBV5-1
J gene: TRBJ2-5
D gene: TRBD1
clone size: NA
CDR3 protein: CASSLAGQGGQETQYF
CDR3 DNA: TGCGCCAGCAGCTTGGCCGGACAGGGGGGACAAGAGACCCAGTACTTC

V gene: TRBV29-1
J gene: TRBJ1-1
D gene: NA
clone size: NA
CDR3 protein: CSVSWGGMNTEAFF
CDR3 DNA: TGCAGCGTGTCCTGGGGGGGAATGAACACTGAAGCTTTCTTT

V gene: TRBV7-9
J gene: TRBJ1-2
D gene: NA
clone size: NA
CDR3 protein: CASSLVGSVDGYTF
CDR3 DNA: TGTGCCAGCAGCTTAGTAGGGTCAGTGGATGGCTACACCTTC

V gene: TRBV10-2
J gene: TRBJ2-7
D gene: NA
clone size: NA
CDR3 protein: CASRPGQGGIYEQYF
CDR3 DNA: TGCGCCAGCAGACCCGGACAGGGAGGGATCTACGAGCAGTACTTC

V gene: TRBV5-4
J gene: TRBJ1-2
D gene: NA
clone size: NA
CDR3 protein: CASSWDRGGGYTF
CDR3 DNA: TGTGCCAGCAGCTGGGACCGCGGGGGAGGCTACACCTTC

V gene: TRBV4-2
J gene: TRBJ1-1
D gene: NA
clone size: NA
CDR3 protein: CASSQGQIMNTEAFF
CDR3 DNA: TGTGCCAGCAGCCAAGGACAGATTATGAACACTGAAGCTTTCTTT

V gene: TRBV4-1
J gene: TRBJ2-7
D gene: TRBD2
clone size: few
CDR3 protein: CASSQGRASGSYEQYF
CDR3 DNA: TGCGCCAGCAGCCAAGGAAGGGCTAGCGGGAGTTACGAGCAGTACTTC

V gene: TRBV5-1
J gene: TRBJ1-6
D gene: NA
clone size: NA
CDR3 protein: CASSWARFSPLHF
CDR3 DNA: TGCGCCAGCAGCTGGGCGAGGTTTTCACCCCTCCACTTT

V gene: TRBV6-5
J gene: TRBJ1-5
D gene: NA
clone size: NA
CDR3 protein: CASIPQAGLNQPQHF
CDR3 DNA: TGTGCCAGCATTCCTCAGGCCGGGCTTAATCAGCCCCAGCATTTT

V gene: TRBV4-2
J gene: TRBJ2-1
D gene: NA
clone size: NA
CDR3 protein: CASSQDFWGVRNEQFF
CDR3 DNA: TGTGCCAGCAGCCAAGATTTTTGGGGGGTGAGGAATGAGCAGTTCTTC

V gene: TRBV27
J gene: TRBJ2-2
D gene: TRBD2
clone size: NA
CDR3 protein: CASSLTPGLASTGELFF
CDR3 DNA: TGTGCCAGCAGTCTAACCCCGGGACTAGCGAGCACCGGGGAGCTGTTTTTT

V gene: TRBV7-6
J gene: TRBJ1-1
D gene: NA
clone size: NA
CDR3 protein: CASTIGGENTEAFF
CDR3 DNA: TGTGCCAGCACCATAGGAGGGGAGAACACTGAAGCTTTCTTT

V gene: TRBV6-4
J gene: TRBJ2-1
D gene: NA
clone size: NA
CDR3 protein: CASSDSKASSYNEQFF
CDR3 DNA: TGTGCCAGCAGTGACTCGAAAGCGAGCTCCTACAATGAGCAGTTCTTC

V gene: TRBV27
J gene: TRBJ2-7
D gene: NA
clone size: NA
CDR3 protein: CASSFEGHEQYF
CDR3 DNA: TGTGCCAGCAGTTTTGAGGGCCACGAGCAGTACTTC

V gene: TRBV6-1
J gene: TRBJ1-2
D gene: TRBD1
clone size: NA
CDR3 protein: CASSDPGTGPYGYTF
CDR3 DNA: TGTGCCAGCAGTGACCCCGGGACAGGGCCGTATGGCTACACCTTC

V gene: TRBV3-1/TRBV3-2
J gene: TRBJ2-3
D gene: TRBD2
clone size: NA
CDR3 protein: CASSRTSNVDTQYF
CDR3 DNA: TGTGCCAGCAGCAGGACTAGCAACGTGGATACGCAGTATTTT

V gene: TRBV29-1
J gene: TRBJ2-7
D gene: NA
clone size: NA
CDR3 protein: CSVTGRQGDYEQYF
CDR3 DNA: TGCAGCGTTACAGGGCGGCAGGGAGACTACGAGCAGTACTTC

V gene: TRBV6-2/TRBV6-3
J gene: TRBJ1-2
D gene: TRBD1
clone size: few
CDR3 protein: CASSPGQGLNYGYTF
CDR3 DNA: TGTGCCAGCAGTCCAGGACAGGGCCTTAACTATGGCTACACCTTC

V gene: TRBV2
J gene: TRBJ1-1
D gene: TRBD1
clone size: NA
CDR3 protein: CASSATTGGANTEAFF
CDR3 DNA: TGTGCCAGCAGTGCCACGACAGGGGGCGCGAACACTGAAGCTTTCTTT

V gene: TRBV7-2
J gene: TRBJ2-2
D gene: TRBD1
clone size: NA
CDR3 protein: CASSVDRVRTGELFF
CDR3 DNA: TGTGCCAGCAGCGTCGACAGGGTTAGGACCGGGGAGCTGTTTTTT

V gene: TRBV30
J gene: TRBJ2-7
D gene: NA
clone size: NA
CDR3 protein: CAWSDGPTYEQYF
CDR3 DNA: TGTGCCTGGAGTGATGGCCCTACCTACGAGCAGTACTTC

V gene: TRBV4-2
J gene: TRBJ2-7
D gene: TRBD2
clone size: NA
CDR3 protein: CASSLTSGGNTPYEQYF
CDR3 DNA: TGTGCCAGCAGCCTGACTAGCGGGGGGAATACCCCCTACGAGCAGTACTTC

V gene: TRBV5-1
J gene: TRBJ2-3
D gene: NA
clone size: NA
CDR3 protein: CASSPDTDTQYF
CDR3 DNA: TGCGCCAGCAGCCCAGACACAGATACGCAGTATTTT

V gene: TRBV24-1
J gene: TRBJ2-3
D gene: TRBD1
clone size: NA
CDR3 protein: CATGDRGTDTQYF
CDR3 DNA: TGTGCCACCGGGGACAGGGGAACAGATACGCAGTATTTT